The sequence of this TCR beta chain was determined in a study of blood T cell repertoires in COVID-19. The junction had 6 bases not matched to a gene; V was cut back by 6 bases and J by 7 bases. Germline V gene lookup returns CDR1 MNHEY and CDR2 SVGAGI. This CDR3 has 14 residues. Measured with immunoSEQ multiplex PCR; TCRdb has only the in-frame clones, and not every one. Among roughly 330,000 clones listed, 70% to 90% were seen once. The source material was PBMCs or T cells enriched from blood (not recorded which). This clonotype was obtained from a woman in her twenties or thirties who had recovered from COVID-19. V is TRBV6-5 and J is TRBJ1-6; 7 nucleotides align to TRBD1. The CDR3 nucleotides are TGTGCCAGCAGGACGACAGGGCGGAATTCACCCCTCCACTTT. It encodes CASRTTGRNSPLHF.